This T cell receptor (beta chain) was captured in a study of T cells in women clearing cervical HPV infection. The wider study: Women with histologically confirmed HPV16-related CIN3 or worse, 2 with invasive cancer, served as cases. Case blood drawn at lesion detection; control blood after infection cleared. Controls were women whose single incident HPV16 infection cleared within 12 months without precancer or cancer.

Cervical HPV DNA detected by MY09/MY11 PCR, typed by dot-blot. TCRdb's copy holds only in-frame clones and misses some; the assay was immunoSEQ multiplex PCR. Its table records about 40,000 clones. The CDR3 runs 15 residues. The germline V and J ends were trimmed by 1 base and 4 bases, with 13 bases remaining between them. CDR1 and CDR2 (germline): SGHVS, FQNEAQ. A word on this clone: The read finishes 3 residues shy of the CDR3 end, and the germline J gene is used to complete it.

This TCR was sampled from a woman between 18 and 69 years old with a cervical HPV16 infection that either progressed to CIN3+ or cleared (not recorded which). Specimen: blood buffy coat. The gene calls are TRBV7-8 and TRBJ2-5; maybe TRBD2 (6 bases). Partial CDR3 DNA: TGTGCCAGCAGCTTAGTTCAGTGGCGGGGAGAGACC. Its protein is CASSLVQWRGET. The whole CDR3 sequence reads CASSLVQWRGETQYF.